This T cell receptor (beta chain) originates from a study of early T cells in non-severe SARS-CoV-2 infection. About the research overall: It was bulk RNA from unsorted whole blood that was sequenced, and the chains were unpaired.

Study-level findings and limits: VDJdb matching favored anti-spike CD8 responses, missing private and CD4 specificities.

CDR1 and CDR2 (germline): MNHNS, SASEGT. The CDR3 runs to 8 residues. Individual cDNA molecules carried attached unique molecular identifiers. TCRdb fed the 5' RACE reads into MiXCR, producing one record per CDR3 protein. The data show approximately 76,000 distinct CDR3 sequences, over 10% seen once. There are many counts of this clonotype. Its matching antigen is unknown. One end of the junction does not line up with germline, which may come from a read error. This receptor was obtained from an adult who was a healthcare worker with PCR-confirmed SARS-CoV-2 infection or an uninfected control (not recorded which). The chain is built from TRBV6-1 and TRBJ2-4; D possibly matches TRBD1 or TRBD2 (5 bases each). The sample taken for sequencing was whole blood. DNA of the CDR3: TGTGCCAGCGGGGACCCGAACTTC. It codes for CASGDPNF.